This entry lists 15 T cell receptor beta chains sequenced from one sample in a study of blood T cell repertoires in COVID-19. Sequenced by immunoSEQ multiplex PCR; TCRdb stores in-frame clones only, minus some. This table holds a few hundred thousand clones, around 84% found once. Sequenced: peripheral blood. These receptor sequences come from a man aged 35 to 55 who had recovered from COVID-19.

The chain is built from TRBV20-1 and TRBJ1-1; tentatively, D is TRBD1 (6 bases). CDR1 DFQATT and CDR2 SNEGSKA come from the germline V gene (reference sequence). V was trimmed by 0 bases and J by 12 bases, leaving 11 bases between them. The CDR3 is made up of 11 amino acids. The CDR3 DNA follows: TGCAGTGCTAGAGAACCCAGGGGAACTTTCTTT. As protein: CSAREPRGTFF.

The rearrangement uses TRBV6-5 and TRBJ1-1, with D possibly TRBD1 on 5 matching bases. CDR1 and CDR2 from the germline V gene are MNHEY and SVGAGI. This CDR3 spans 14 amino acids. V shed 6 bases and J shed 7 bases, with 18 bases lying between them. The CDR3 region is CASSPSGGGFEAFF. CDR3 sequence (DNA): TGTGCCAGCAGCCCGTCCGGGGGGGGGTTTGAAGCTTTCTTT.

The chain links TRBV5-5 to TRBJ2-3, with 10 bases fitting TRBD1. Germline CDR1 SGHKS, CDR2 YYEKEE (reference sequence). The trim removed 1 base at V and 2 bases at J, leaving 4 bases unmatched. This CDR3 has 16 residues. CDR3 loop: CASSLWTGGDTDTQYF. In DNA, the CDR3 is TGTGCCAGCAGCTTGTGGACAGGGGGGGACACAGATACGCAGTATTTT. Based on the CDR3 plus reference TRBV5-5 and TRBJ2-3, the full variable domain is DAGVTQSPTHLIKTRGQQVTLRCSPISGHKSVSWYQQVLGQGPQFIFQYYEKEERGRGNFPDRFSARQFPNYSSELNVNALLLGDSALYLCASSLWTGGDTDTQYFGPGTRLTVL.

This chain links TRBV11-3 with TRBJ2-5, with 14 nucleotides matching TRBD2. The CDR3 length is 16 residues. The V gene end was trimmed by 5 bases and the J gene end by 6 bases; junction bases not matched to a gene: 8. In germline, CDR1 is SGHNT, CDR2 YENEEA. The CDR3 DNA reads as TGTGCCAGCAGCAGATCCGGGACTAGCGGGAGTAAGACCCAGTACTTC. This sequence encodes CASSRSGTSGSKTQYF.

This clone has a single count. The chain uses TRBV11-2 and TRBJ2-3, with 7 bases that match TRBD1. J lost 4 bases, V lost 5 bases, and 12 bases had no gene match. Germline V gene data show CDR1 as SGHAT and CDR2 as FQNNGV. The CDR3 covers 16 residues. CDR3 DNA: TGTGCCAGCAGCCCACCCCGGACAGGTAGTCCAGATACGCAGTATTTT. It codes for CASSPPRTGSPDTQYF.

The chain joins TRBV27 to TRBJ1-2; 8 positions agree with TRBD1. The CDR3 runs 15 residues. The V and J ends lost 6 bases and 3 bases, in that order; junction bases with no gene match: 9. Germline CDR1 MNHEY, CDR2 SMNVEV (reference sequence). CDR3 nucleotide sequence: TGTGCCAGCAGAAAAGGGACAGGCAAAGACTATGGCTACACCTTC. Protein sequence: CASRKGTGKDYGYTF.

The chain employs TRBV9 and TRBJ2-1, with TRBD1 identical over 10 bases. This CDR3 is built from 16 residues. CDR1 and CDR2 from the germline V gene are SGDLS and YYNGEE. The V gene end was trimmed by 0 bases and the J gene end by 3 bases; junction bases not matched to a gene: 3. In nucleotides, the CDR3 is TGTGCCAGCAGCGTAGCTCGGACAGGGGGCTACAATGAGCAGTTCTTC. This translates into CASSVARTGGYNEQFF.

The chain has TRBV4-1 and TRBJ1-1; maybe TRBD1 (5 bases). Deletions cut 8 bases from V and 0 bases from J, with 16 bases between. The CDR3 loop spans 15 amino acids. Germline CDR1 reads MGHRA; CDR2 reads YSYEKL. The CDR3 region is CASGILGVMNTEAFF. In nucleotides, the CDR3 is TGCGCCAGCGGAATCCTAGGGGTCATGAACACTGAAGCTTTCTTT.

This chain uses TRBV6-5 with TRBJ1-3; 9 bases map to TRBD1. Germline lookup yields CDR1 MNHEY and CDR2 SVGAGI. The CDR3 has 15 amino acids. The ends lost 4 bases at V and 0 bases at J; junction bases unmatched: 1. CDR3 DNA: TGTGCCAGCAGTTCGACAGGGGGCTCTGGAAACACCATATATTTT. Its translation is CASSSTGGSGNTIYF.

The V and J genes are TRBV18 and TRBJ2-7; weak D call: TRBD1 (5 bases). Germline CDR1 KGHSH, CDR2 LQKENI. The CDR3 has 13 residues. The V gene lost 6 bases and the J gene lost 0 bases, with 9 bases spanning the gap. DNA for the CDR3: TGTGCCAGCTCCAGGGCCCTCTCCTACGAGCAGTACTTC. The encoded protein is CASSRALSYEQYF.

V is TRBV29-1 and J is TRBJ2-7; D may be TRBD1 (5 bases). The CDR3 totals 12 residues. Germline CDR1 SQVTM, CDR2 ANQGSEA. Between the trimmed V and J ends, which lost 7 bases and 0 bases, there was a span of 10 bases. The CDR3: CSGQSPSYEQYF. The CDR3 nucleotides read TGCAGCGGACAGTCACCCTCCTACGAGCAGTACTTC.

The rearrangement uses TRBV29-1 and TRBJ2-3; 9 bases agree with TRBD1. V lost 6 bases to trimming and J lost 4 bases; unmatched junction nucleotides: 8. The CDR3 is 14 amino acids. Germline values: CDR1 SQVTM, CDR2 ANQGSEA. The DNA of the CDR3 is TGCAGCGTCGGACAGGGGAATGCGGCAGATACGCAGTATTTT. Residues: CSVGQGNAADTQYF.

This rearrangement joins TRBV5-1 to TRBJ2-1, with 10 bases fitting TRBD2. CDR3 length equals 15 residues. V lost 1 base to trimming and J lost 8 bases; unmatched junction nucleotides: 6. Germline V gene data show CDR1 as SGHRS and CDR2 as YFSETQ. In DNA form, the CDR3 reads TGCGCCAGCAGCTTGACTAGCGGGACTGGGGATGAGCAGTTCTTC. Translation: CASSLTSGTGDEQFF.

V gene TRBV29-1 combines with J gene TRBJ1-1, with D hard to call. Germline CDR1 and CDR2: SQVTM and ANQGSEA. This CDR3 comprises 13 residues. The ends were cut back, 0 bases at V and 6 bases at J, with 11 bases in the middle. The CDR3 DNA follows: TGCAGCGTTGAAGATCTAGCGAGGGCTGAAGCTTTCTTT. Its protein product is CSVEDLARAEAFF. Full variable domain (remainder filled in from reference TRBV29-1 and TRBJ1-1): SAVISQKPSRDICQRGTSLTIQCQVDSQVTMMFWYRQQPGQSLTLIATANQGSEATYESGFVIDKFPISRPNLTFSTLTVSNMSPEDSSIYLCSVEDLARAEAFFGQGTRLTVV.

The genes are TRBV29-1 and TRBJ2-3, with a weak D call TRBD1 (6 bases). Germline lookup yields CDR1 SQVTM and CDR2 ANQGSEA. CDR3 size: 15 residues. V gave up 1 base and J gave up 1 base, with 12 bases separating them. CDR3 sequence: CSVEGVQGGTDTQYF. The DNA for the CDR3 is TGCAGCGTTGAAGGGGTACAGGGAGGCACAGATACGCAGTATTTT.